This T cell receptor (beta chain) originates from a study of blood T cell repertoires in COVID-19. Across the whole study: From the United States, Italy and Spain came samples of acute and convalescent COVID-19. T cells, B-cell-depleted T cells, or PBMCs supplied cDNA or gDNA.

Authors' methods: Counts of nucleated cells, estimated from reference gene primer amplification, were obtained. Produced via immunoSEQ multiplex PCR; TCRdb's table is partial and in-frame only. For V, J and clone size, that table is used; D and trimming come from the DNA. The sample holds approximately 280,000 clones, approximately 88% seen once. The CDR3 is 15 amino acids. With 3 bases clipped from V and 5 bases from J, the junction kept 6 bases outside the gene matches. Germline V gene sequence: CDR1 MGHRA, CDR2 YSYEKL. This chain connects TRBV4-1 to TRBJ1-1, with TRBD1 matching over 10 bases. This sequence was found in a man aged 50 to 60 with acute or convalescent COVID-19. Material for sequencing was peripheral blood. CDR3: CASSQRQGAGTEAFF. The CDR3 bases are TGCGCCAGCAGCCAGAGACAGGGGGCAGGTACTGAAGCTTTCTTT.